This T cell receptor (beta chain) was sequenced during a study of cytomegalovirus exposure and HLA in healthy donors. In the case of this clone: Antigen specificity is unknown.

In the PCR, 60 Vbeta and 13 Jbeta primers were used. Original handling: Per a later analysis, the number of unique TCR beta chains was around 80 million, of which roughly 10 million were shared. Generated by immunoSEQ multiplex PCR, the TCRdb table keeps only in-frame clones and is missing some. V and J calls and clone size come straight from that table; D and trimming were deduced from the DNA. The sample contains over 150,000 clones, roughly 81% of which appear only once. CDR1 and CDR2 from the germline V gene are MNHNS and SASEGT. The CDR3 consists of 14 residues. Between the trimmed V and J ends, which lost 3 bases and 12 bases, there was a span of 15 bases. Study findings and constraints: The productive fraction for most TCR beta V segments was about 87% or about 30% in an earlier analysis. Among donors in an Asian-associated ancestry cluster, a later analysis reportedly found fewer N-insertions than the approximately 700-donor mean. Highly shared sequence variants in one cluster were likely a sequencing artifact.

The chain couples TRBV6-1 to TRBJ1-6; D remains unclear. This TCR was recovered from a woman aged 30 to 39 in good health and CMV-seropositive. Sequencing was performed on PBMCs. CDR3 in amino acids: CASSDGGGNVPLHF. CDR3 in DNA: TGTGCCAGCAGTGATGGTGGAGGGAACGTACCCCTCCACTTT.